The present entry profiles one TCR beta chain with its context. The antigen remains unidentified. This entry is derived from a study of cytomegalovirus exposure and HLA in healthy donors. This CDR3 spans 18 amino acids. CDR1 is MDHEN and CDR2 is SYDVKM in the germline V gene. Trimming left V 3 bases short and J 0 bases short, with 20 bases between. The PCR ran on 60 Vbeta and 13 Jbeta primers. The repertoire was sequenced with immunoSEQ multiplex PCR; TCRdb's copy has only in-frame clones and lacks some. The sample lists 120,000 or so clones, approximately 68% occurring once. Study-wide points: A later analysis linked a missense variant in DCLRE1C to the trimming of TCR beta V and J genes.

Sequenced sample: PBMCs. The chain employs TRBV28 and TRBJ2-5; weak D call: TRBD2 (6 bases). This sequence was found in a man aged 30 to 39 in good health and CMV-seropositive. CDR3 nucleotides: TGTGCCAGCAGTTTCCCCCCGGGCGGGGTAGGCTACCAAGAGACCCAGTACTTC. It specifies CASSFPPGGVGYQETQYF. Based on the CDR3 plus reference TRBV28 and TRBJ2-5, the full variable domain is DVKVTQSSRYLVKRTGEKVFLECVQDMDHENMFWYRQDPGLGLRLIYFSYDVKMKEKGDIPEGYSVSREKKERFSLILESASTNQTSMYLCASSFPPGGVGYQETQYFGPGTRLLVL.